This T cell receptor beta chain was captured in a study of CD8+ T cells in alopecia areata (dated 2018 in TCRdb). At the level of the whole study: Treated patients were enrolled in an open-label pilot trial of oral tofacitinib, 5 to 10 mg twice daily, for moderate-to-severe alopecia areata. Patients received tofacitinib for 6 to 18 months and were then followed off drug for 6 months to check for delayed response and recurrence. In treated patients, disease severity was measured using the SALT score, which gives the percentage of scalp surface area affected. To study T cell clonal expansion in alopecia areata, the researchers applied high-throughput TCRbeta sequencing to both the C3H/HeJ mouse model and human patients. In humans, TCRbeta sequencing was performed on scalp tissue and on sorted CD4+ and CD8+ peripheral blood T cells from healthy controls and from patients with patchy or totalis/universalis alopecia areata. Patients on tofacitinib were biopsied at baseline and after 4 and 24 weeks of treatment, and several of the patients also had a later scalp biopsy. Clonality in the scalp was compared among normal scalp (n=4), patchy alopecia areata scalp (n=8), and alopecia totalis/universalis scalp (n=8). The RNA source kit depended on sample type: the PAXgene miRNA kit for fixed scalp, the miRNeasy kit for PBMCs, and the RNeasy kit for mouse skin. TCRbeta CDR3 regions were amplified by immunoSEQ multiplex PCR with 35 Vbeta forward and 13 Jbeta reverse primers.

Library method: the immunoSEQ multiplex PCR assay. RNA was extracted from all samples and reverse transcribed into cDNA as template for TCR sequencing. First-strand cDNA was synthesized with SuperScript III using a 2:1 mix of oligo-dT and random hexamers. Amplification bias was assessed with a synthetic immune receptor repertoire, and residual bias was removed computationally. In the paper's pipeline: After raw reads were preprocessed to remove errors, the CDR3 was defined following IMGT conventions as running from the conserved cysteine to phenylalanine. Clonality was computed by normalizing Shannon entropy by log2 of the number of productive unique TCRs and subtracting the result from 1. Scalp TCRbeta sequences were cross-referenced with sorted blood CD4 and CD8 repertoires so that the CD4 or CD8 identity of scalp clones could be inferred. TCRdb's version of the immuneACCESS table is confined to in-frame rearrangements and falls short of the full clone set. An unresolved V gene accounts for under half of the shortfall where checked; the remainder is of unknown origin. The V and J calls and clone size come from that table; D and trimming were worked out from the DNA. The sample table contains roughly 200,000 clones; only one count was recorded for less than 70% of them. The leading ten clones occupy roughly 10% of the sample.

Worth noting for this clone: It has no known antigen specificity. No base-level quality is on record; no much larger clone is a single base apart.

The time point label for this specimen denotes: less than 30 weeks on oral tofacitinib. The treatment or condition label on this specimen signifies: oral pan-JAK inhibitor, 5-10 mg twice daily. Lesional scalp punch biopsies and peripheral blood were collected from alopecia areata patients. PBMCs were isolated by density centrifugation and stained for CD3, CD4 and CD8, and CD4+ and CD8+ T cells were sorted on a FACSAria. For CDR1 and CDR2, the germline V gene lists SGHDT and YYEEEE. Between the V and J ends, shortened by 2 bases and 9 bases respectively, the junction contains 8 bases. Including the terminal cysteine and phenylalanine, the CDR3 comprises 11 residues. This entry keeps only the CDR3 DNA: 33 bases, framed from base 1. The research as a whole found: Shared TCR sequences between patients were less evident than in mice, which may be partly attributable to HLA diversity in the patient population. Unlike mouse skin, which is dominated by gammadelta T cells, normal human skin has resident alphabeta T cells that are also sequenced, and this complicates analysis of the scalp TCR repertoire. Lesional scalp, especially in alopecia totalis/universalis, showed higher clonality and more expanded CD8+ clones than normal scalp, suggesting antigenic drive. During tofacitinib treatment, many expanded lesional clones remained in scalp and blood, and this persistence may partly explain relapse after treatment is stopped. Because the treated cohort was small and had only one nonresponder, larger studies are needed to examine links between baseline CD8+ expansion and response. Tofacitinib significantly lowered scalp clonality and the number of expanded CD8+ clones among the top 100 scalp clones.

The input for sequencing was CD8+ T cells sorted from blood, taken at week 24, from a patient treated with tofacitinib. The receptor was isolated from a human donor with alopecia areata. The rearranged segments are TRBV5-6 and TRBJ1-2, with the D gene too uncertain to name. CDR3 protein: CASSLRQSYTF. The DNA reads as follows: TGTGCCAGCAGCTTACGTCAGAGCTACACCTTC.